This T cell receptor beta chain was found in a study of naive and memory T cell subsets. Study observations and caveats: In CD4 and CD8 cells, diversity dropped from naive through EMRA. The power law exponent of TCR abundance differed between naive and memory cells.

Two oligonucleotides, mixed equimolar, formed the beta constant-region primer covering TRBC1 and TRBC2. TCRdb itself ran the UMI-ligation and nested PCR reads through MiXCR, one entry per CDR3 protein. Found here are 150,000 or so distinct CDR3 sequences, about 17% of them singletons; the top ten hold 0.14%. This clonotype was found a few times. Its antigen is unidentified. After the first PCR, alpha and beta chain libraries were processed separately. V gave up 2 bases and J gave up 5 bases, with 9 bases separating them. This CDR3 has 13 amino acids. V gene TRBV12-3 or TRBV12-4 combines with J gene TRBJ2-5; the D gene is possibly TRBD2 (5 bases). This TCR was recovered from a human donor in good health. Material: naive CD4+ T cells from blood. DNA of the CDR3: TGTGCCAGCAGTTTAATGGACTCGGAGACCCAGTACTTC. Encoded protein: CASSLMDSETQYF.